This T cell receptor beta chain comes out of a study of neurological immune-mediated disorders. Regarding the study as a whole: In HTLV-1-associated myelopathy, TCR clonal expansion was greatest, whereas multiple sclerosis had the least, falling below healthy controls.

5'RACE with 10-nucleotide random UMIs generated the cDNA. Every sequencing run returned over 190 million TCR-beta sequences, which were derived from 15-18 subjects. One entry per CDR3 protein results from TCRdb running MiXCR on the 5' RACE reads. The sample consists of over 11,000 distinct CDR3 sequences, less than 7.5% of them appearing once. Per germline, CDR1 SQVTM and CDR2 ANQGSEA. This CDR3 region has 14 residues. Trimming stripped 5 bases from V and 2 bases from J, with 16 bases between. The sorted-subset TCR libraries were prepared using about 960,000 CD4+ or CD8+ T cells as the starting material. This clonotype was seen repeatedly, ten times or more. The antigen remains unidentified.

Specimen: CD8+ T cells from blood. This receptor was obtained from a woman aged 40 to 50 in good health. This chain joins TRBV29-1 and TRBJ2-7; D may match TRBD1 or TRBD2 (5 bases each). In DNA, the CDR3 is TGCAGCGTTTTGGGGGAAGGTTACACCTACGAGCAGTACTTC. It translates to CSVLGEGYTYEQYF.